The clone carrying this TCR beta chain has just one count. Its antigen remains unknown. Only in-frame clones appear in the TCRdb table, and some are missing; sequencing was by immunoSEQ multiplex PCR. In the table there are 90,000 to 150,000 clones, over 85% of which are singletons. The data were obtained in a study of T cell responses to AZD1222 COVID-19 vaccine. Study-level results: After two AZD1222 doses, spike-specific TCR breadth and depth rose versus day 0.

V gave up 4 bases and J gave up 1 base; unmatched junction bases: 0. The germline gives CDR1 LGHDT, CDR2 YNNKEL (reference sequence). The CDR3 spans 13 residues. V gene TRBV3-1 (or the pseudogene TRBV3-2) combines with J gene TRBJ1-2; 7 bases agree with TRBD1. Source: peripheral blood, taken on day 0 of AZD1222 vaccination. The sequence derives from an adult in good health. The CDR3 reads CASSRQGNYGYTF. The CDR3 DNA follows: TGTGCCAGCAGCCGACAGGGTAACTATGGCTACACCTTC.